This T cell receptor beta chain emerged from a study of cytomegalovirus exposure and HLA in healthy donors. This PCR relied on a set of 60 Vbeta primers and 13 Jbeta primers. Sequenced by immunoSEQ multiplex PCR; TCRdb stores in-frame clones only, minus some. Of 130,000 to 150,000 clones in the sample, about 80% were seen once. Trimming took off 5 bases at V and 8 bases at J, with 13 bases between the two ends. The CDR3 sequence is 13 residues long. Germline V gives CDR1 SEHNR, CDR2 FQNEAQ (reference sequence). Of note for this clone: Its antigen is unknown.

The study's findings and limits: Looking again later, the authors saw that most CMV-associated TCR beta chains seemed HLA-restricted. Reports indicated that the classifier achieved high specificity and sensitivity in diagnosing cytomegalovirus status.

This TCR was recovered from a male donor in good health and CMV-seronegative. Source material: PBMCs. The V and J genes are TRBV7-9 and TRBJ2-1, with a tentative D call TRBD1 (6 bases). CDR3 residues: CASSLQGTDEQFF. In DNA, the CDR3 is TGTGCCAGCAGCCTACAGGGCACCGATGAGCAGTTCTTC.